These T cell receptor beta chains were read from a single sample in a study of shared clonotypes between healthy human individuals. Profiled with immunoSEQ multiplex PCR; TCRdb holds only in-frame clones, not every one. This table holds millions of clones, under 95% found once. Sequences were obtained from naive CD8+ T cells from PBMCs. The receptor set was obtained from a young man in good health. Some clones in this sample may be carry-over from other donors' samples. Both conserved end residues are part of each CDR3. D genes are given only for firm matches. Rows may omit the clone size; those that give it use once, few, many or a size class.

TRBV27	.	TRBJ2-6	.	CASRPSSGANVLTF	TGTGCCAGCAGACCATCCTCTGGGGCCAACGTCCTGACTTTC
TRBV7-2	TRBD2	TRBJ2-1	.	CASSLIWREGPYNEQFF	TGTGCCAGCAGCTTAATCTGGAGGGAGGGCCCCTACAATGAGCAGTTCTTC
TRBV27	TRBD2	TRBJ2-1	.	CASSLGLAGVREQFF	TGTGCCAGCAGCTTGGGACTAGCGGGAGTGCGTGAGCAGTTCTTC
TRBV27	TRBD1	TRBJ2-1	.	CASSLFQGVGNEQFF	TGTGCCAGCAGTTTATTCCAGGGGGTGGGCAATGAGCAGTTCTTC
TRBV25-1	.	TRBJ2-1	.	CASSEIQQGLGNNEQFF	TGTGCCAGCAGTGAGATTCAACAGGGTCTCGGGAACAATGAGCAGTTCTTC
TRBV7-6	TRBD2	TRBJ2-7	.	CASSLGFGGRTDYEQYF	TGTGCCAGCAGCTTAGGTTTTGGCGGGAGGACAGACTACGAGCAGTACTTC
TRBV27	.	TRBJ1-1	.	CASSLRTANTEAFF	TGTGCCAGCAGTTTAAGAACGGCGAACACTGAAGCTTTCTTT
TRBV6-5	.	TRBJ2-2	.	CASSYGAGGELFF	TGTGCCAGCAGTTACGGGGCCGGCGGGGAGCTGTTTTTT
TRBV6-5	TRBD1	TRBJ1-1	once	CASSSGTGLTEAFF	TGTGCCAGCAGTTCCGGGACAGGGCTCACTGAAGCTTTCTTT
TRBV25-1	TRBD2	TRBJ2-3	.	CASGGLASSDTQYF	TGTGCCAGCGGGGGACTAGCTAGCTCAGATACGCAGTATTTT
TRBV7-9	.	TRBJ1-2	.	CASSSSRTYGYTF	TGCGCCAGCAGCTCCTCCCGGACGTATGGCTACACCTTC
TRBV28	.	TRBJ1-3	.	CASSLTRGSGNTIYF	TGTGCCAGCAGTTTGACTCGGGGGTCTGGAAACACCATATATTTT
TRBV27	TRBD1	TRBJ1-1	.	CASSPSTGVFSTEAFF	TGTGCCAGCAGTCCGTCGACAGGGGTGTTTTCCACTGAAGCTTTCTTT
TRBV29-1	TRBD1	TRBJ1-4	.	CSVAQGAGEKLFF	TGCAGCGTGGCACAGGGGGCAGGTGAAAAACTGTTTTTT
TRBV28	.	TRBJ2-3	.	CASSHSGTQYF	TGTGCCAGCAGCCACTCGGGTACGCAGTATTTT
TRBV6-5	.	TRBJ2-7	.	CASSYSSGGGYEQYF	TGTGCCAGCAGTTACTCGTCAGGGGGGGGGTACGAGCAGTACTTC
TRBV7-6	.	TRBJ2-3	once	CASSTGPRLDTQYF	TGTGCCAGCAGCACGGGACCCCGCTTGGATACGCAGTATTTT
TRBV27	TRBD2	TRBJ2-3	.	CASSPGVAGLDTQYF	TGTGCCAGCAGTCCCGGAGTAGCGGGGTTAGATACGCAGTATTTT
TRBV5-1	.	TRBJ1-1	few	CASSPGVRNTEAFF	TGCGCCAGCAGCCCGGGGGTCAGAAACACTGAAGCTTTCTTT
TRBV28	TRBD1	TRBJ1-1	.	CASSPHRGRNTEAFF	TGTGCCAGCAGTCCCCACAGGGGTCGGAACACTGAAGCTTTCTTT
TRBV4-3	.	TRBJ2-1	.	CASSQDRFPDSPYNEQFF	TGCGCCAGCAGCCAAGATCGGTTCCCCGACAGTCCCTACAATGAGCAGTTCTTC
TRBV9	TRBD2	TRBJ2-7	.	CASSVSGISYEQYF	TGTGCCAGCAGCGTAAGCGGGATCTCCTACGAGCAGTACTTC
TRBV7-9	.	TRBJ1-4	.	CASEQGEKLFF	TGTGCCAGCGAGCAGGGCGAAAAACTGTTTTTT
TRBV25-1	.	TRBJ2-3	once	CASSDGTEGEGDTQYF	TGTGCCAGCAGTGATGGTACGGAGGGAGAAGGGGATACGCAGTATTTT
TRBV19	TRBD1	TRBJ1-5	.	CASGTGIDQPQHF	TGTGCCAGCGGGACAGGGATTGATCAGCCCCAGCATTTT
TRBV4-1	TRBD1	TRBJ2-1	.	CASNRGPGNEQFF	TGCGCCAGCAACAGGGGTCCGGGCAATGAGCAGTTCTTC
TRBV19	.	TRBJ2-5	once	CASSAIPEQETQYF	TGTGCCAGTAGTGCGATCCCCGAACAAGAGACCCAGTACTTC
TRBV2	.	TRBJ2-3	.	CASRALGVLTDTQYF	TGTGCCAGCAGGGCCCTGGGGGTATTAACAGATACGCAGTATTTT
TRBV7-8	.	TRBJ2-7	.	CASSATGSDYEQYF	TGTGCCAGCAGCGCTACAGGGTCCGATTACGAGCAGTACTTC
TRBV27	TRBD2	TRBJ2-5	.	CASSLGVAGVETQYF	TGTGCCAGCAGTTTAGGAGTAGCGGGAGTAGAGACCCAGTACTTC
TRBV27	TRBD2	TRBJ2-1	.	CASTPTLAGGSYNEQFF	TGTGCCAGCACCCCCACCCTAGCGGGAGGGTCCTACAATGAGCAGTTCTTC
TRBV6-4	TRBD1	TRBJ1-4	.	CASSDRRTGPRVGEKLFF	TGTGCCAGCAGTGACCGGCGGACAGGGCCGAGGGTGGGTGAAAAACTGTTTTTT
TRBV27	TRBD1	TRBJ1-2	.	CASSPPAGQGAPYGYTF	TGTGCCAGCAGTCCCCCGGCGGGACAGGGGGCGCCCTATGGCTACACCTTC
TRBV28	TRBD1	TRBJ1-2	.	CASTETGGDYGYTF	TGTGCCAGCACCGAGACAGGGGGGGACTATGGCTACACCTTC
TRBV30	.	TRBJ2-1	.	CAWSVRDVQNEQFF	TGTGCCTGGAGTGTAAGGGACGTCCAAAATGAGCAGTTCTTC
TRBV5-4	TRBD1	TRBJ2-7	.	CAIGTGSSYEQYF	TGTGCCATCGGGACAGGGAGTTCCTACGAGCAGTACTTC
TRBV5-4	.	TRBJ1-3	.	CASSLAGDGNTIYF	TGTGCCAGCAGCTTGGCGGGGGATGGAAACACCATATATTTT
TRBV25-1	.	TRBJ2-1	.	CASSNFRDPSGEQFF	TGTGCCAGCAGCAATTTCCGGGACCCCTCAGGGGAGCAGTTCTTC
TRBV27	.	TRBJ2-1	.	CASSLARVGNEQFF	TGTGCCAGCAGTTTAGCCCGGGTAGGGAATGAGCAGTTCTTC
TRBV6-1	.	TRBJ1-5	.	CASSERTGTSDQPQHF	TGTGCCAGCAGTGAAAGAACAGGGACGAGTGATCAGCCCCAGCATTTT
TRBV5-6	.	TRBJ1-1	once	CASSWMGVEAEAFF	TGTGCCAGCAGCTGGATGGGGGTCGAGGCTGAAGCTTTCTTT
TRBV9	TRBD1	TRBJ1-2	.	CASQGQYYGYTF	TGTGCCAGCCAGGGACAGTACTATGGCTACACCTTC
TRBV6-5	.	TRBJ1-1	.	CASSYSFGSTEAFF	TGTGCCAGCAGTTACTCTTTTGGGAGCACTGAAGCTTTCTTT
TRBV4-1	.	TRBJ2-1	.	CASSPVGGNGDNEQFF	TGCGCCAGCAGCCCAGTGGGCGGGAATGGGGACAATGAGCAGTTCTTC
TRBV27	TRBD1	TRBJ1-5	.	CASSLSGGRNQPQHF	TGTGCCAGCAGTTTATCAGGGGGCCGCAATCAGCCCCAGCATTTT
TRBV5-1	.	TRBJ2-7	once	CASCLADRVPYEQYF	TGCGCCAGCTGCCTTGCCGATAGAGTTCCCTACGAGCAGTACTTC
TRBV6-5	.	TRBJ2-1	.	CASSHLWDYNEQFF	TGTGCCAGCAGTCACCTATGGGACTACAATGAGCAGTTCTTC
TRBV4-1	.	TRBJ2-7	.	CASRPSAETLGEQYF	TGCGCCAGCAGGCCGTCCGCCGAAACGCTGGGCGAGCAGTACTTC
TRBV20-1	.	TRBJ2-5	.	CSAYEQAPQYF	TGCAGTGCGTATGAACAAGCGCCCCAGTACTTC
TRBV30	.	TRBJ1-1	few	CAWSAGGGTEAFF	TGTGCCTGGAGTGCGGGGGGAGGGACTGAAGCTTTCTTT
TRBV29-1	TRBD1	TRBJ2-7	.	CSVTQGAQYEQYF	TGCAGCGTTACACAGGGGGCGCAATACGAGCAGTACTTC
TRBV4-1	.	TRBJ2-7	.	CASSQDTSQYEQYF	TGCGCCAGCAGCCAAGATACGTCACAGTACGAGCAGTACTTC